Below, 7 T cell receptor beta chains from the same sample are listed, as sequenced in a study of blood T cell repertoires in COVID-19. The data were produced by immunoSEQ multiplex PCR, yet TCRdb's version contains in-frame clones alone and is incomplete. The sample lists around 150,000 clones, approximately 82% seen once, with about 10% in the top ten. Input material: peripheral blood. The receptors were sampled from a man in his sixties who had recovered from COVID-19.

The count of this clone is one. This chain uses TRBV30 with TRBJ1-6, with 7 nucleotides matching TRBD1. The junction had 4 bases not matched to a gene; V was cut back by 2 bases and J by 6 bases. The CDR3 totals 14 residues. The V gene's germline CDR1 is GTSNPN and CDR2 SVGIG (reference sequence). The CDR3 DNA sequence: TGTGCCTGGAGTAGGGACAGCCCTAATTCACCCCTCCACTTT. It is translated as CAWSRDSPNSPLHF.

For the CDR3, the DNA is TGTGCCAGTAGTTTCGCTACTCAGGGTGGCTACACCTTC. It codes for CASSFATQGGYTF. This sequence joins TRBV19 and TRBJ1-2, with D perhaps matching TRBD1 (5 bases). Trimming left V 5 bases short and J 7 bases short, with 14 bases between. The CDR3 runs to 13 residues. CDR1 is LNHDA, CDR2 SQIVND, per germline (reference sequence).

The chain carries TRBV24-1 and TRBJ2-5, with 10 bases lining up with TRBD1. CDR1 KGHDR and CDR2 SFDVKD come from the germline V gene. The CDR3 contains 17 residues. V gave up 4 bases and J gave up 5 bases; unmatched junction bases: 12. The CDR3 DNA reads as TGTGCCACCAGTGACCCCTCGGGACAGGGGTTGGTGGAGACCCAGTACTTC. This codes for CATSDPSGQGLVETQYF.

This chain connects TRBV5-5 to TRBJ2-5, with a tentative D call TRBD2 (5 bases). Germline lookup yields CDR1 SGHKS and CDR2 YYEKEE (reference sequence). CDR3 length: 16 amino acids. The V and J ends lost 2 bases and 1 base respectively, with 15 bases between them. The CDR3 loop reads CASSFYSDPLQETQYF. DNA of the CDR3: TGTGCCAGCAGCTTTTATAGCGATCCCCTCCAAGAGACCCAGTACTTC.

The chain couples TRBV5-1 to TRBJ2-2, with a possible D match to TRBD1 (6 bases). The CDR3 has 16 residues. V was trimmed by 7 bases and J by 2 bases, leaving 18 bases between them. Germline-derived CDR1 and CDR2 are SGHRS and YFSETQ. The CDR3 spells CASFLTGTPNTGELFF. The CDR3 DNA reads TGCGCCAGCTTTCTTACCGGGACACCTAACACCGGGGAGCTGTTTTTT.

This clone was found a few times. The chain combines TRBV6-5 with TRBJ1-3, with a weak D call TRBD1 (5 bases). The germline V gene encodes CDR1 MNHEY and CDR2 SVGAGI. CDR3 length: 15 amino acids. Trimming took off 9 bases at V and 7 bases at J, with 22 bases between the two ends. The CDR3 loop is CASQDSANGRNTIYF. The DNA for the CDR3 is TGTGCCAGTCAAGACAGCGCCAACGGGAGGAACACCATATATTTT.

The CDR3 sequence is CAWSSKGLANNEQFF. The CDR3 region has the DNA TGTGCCTGGAGTTCGAAAGGACTAGCCAACAATGAGCAGTTCTTC. The chain has TRBV30 and TRBJ2-1; TRBD2 matches 8 bases. The germline V gene has CDR1 GTSNPN and CDR2 SVGIG (reference sequence). The CDR3 extends over 15 amino acids. Trimming removed 2 bases from V and 5 bases from J; junction bases left unmatched: 8.